The sequence of this T cell receptor beta chain was determined in a study of T cell responses to AZD1222 COVID-19 vaccine. The study, taken as a whole, reports: After two AZD1222 doses, spike-specific TCR breadth and depth rose versus day 0. Just a handful of AZD1222 recipients were seropositive at baseline. Most donors were white British and more were female, and clonal diversity was possibly underestimated. Repertoire collection took place solely once the T cell response had peaked.

Measured with immunoSEQ multiplex PCR; TCRdb has only the in-frame clones, and not every one. The sample includes about 140,000 clones, over 85% of them seen just once. CDR1 SNHLY and CDR2 FYNNEI come from the germline V gene. CDR3 length: 12 residues. The V end lost 6 bases, the J end lost 6 bases, and 11 bases lay between the germline ends. On this clone: As yet, its antigen is unknown.

V is TRBV2 and J is TRBJ1-1; a possible D gene is TRBD1 (6 bases). The sequencing used peripheral blood, collected on day 0 of MenACWY control vaccination. This TCR was recovered from an adult in good health. DNA for the CDR3: TGTGCCAGCAGCGGGGACAATTCTGAAGCTTTCTTT. Translation: CASSGDNSEAFF.